The sequence of this T cell receptor beta chain was determined in a study of OX40 agonist ivuxolimab in advanced cancers. Study summary: Having had anti-PD-1, anti-PD-L1 or anti-CTLA-4 therapy before was allowed, and about 40% had some.

This CDR3 spans 14 amino acids. The V gene's germline CDR1 is SGDLS and CDR2 YYNGEE. V lost 5 bases to trimming and J lost 1 base, with 10 bases between them. Patients had blood sampled at baseline and again on cycle 4 day 1 and cycle 7 day 1. This clone was seen just once. Its antigen is unidentified. Sequencing was performed with immunoSEQ multiplex PCR; in TCRdb, only in-frame clones are kept and a portion is missing. The table has roughly 77,000 clones, about 80% seen once. Whole-study findings and limits: At 0.1 to 3.0 mg/kg, CD4+ and CD8+ blood T cells expanded clonally by week 6.

Specimen: CD4+ or CD8+ T cells sorted from blood, collected in a trial of the OX40 agonist ivuxolimab. This chain connects TRBV9 to TRBJ1-3; D ambiguous. The receptor comes from an adult with an advanced solid tumor such as melanoma, head and neck, liver or kidney cancer. The CDR3 is CASSDEVSGNTIYF. The CDR3 nucleotides are TGTGCCAGCAGTGATGAAGTTTCTGGAAACACCATATATTTT.